These 27 T cell receptor beta chains share one sample of origin, sequenced in a study of cytomegalovirus exposure and HLA in healthy donors. Researchers ran the PCR with 60 Vbeta and 13 Jbeta primers. Sequenced by immunoSEQ multiplex PCR; TCRdb stores in-frame clones only, minus some. The sample has about 110,000 clones; around 80% are singletons. Sequencing was carried out using PBMCs. The receptors originated from a man aged 25-45 years in good health and CMV-seropositive.

This chain links TRBV10-2 with TRBJ1-1; D is ambiguous. Germline V gene sequence: CDR1 WSHSY, CDR2 SAAADI. This CDR3 region has 13 residues. Trimming removed 2 bases at V and 6 bases at J, with 10 bases between. The CDR3 reads CASSERILAEAFF. CDR3 bases: TGCGCCAGCAGTGAGCGTATACTGGCTGAAGCTTTCTTT.

This chain uses TRBV30 with TRBJ2-1; TRBD2 aligns across 7 bases. This CDR3 spans 12 amino acids. V was clipped by 3 bases and J by 10 bases; unmatched bases: 6. Germline V gene data show CDR1 as GTSNPN and CDR2 as SVGIG (reference sequence). CDR3 loop: CAWSGVGGEQFF. CDR3 sequence (DNA): TGTGCCTGGAGCGGGGTGGGGGGGGAGCAGTTCTTC.

This clone has only a few counts. V is TRBV28 and J is TRBJ1-6; tentatively, D is TRBD1 (6 bases). The V and J ends lost 6 bases and 9 bases respectively, with 21 bases between them. The CDR3 spans 16 residues. Germline V gene data show CDR1 as MDHEN and CDR2 as SYDVKM. DNA for the CDR3: TGTGCCAGCAGCCGCACCCCGACAGGCCTCGGTTCACCCCTCCACTTT. Its translation is CASSRTPTGLGSPLHF.

This clone has more than one count but fewer than ten. This chain joins TRBV18 and TRBJ2-2; weak D call: TRBD1 (5 bases). Germline V lookup: CDR1 KGHSH, CDR2 LQKENI. This CDR3 has 16 amino acids. The V end was cut by 1 base, the J end by 2 bases, with 11 bases between. CDR3 in amino acids: CASSPQGRGNTGELFF. CDR3 nucleotides: TGTGCCAGCTCACCACAGGGGCGAGGAAACACCGGGGAGCTGTTTTTT.

The chain links TRBV18 to TRBJ2-5; a possible D gene is TRBD1 (6 bases). CDR3 length equals 16 residues. The germline CDR1 and CDR2 sequences are KGHSH and LQKENI. Between the trimmed V and J ends, which lost 3 bases and 3 bases, there was a span of 17 bases. The CDR3 loop reads CASSPNARGIEETQYF. CDR3 in DNA: TGTGCCAGCTCACCGAACGCCAGGGGAATTGAAGAGACCCAGTACTTC.

The chain links TRBV11-3 to TRBJ2-7, with 14 bases that match TRBD2. The CDR3 totals 16 residues. V was clipped by 5 bases and J by 5 bases; unmatched bases: 8. The germline gives CDR1 SGHNT, CDR2 YENEEA. The CDR3 loop reads CASSPRTSGGPDEQYF. CDR3 bases: TGTGCCAGCAGCCCCAGGACTAGCGGGGGGCCTGACGAGCAGTACTTC. The whole variable domain, remainder taken from reference TRBV11-3 and TRBJ2-7, is EAGVVQSPRYKIIEKKQPVAFWCNPISGHNTLYWYLQNLGQGPELLIRYENEEAVDDSQLPKDRFSAERLKGVDSTLKIQPAELGDSAVYLCASSPRTSGGPDEQYFGPGTRLTVT.

This rearrangement joins TRBV4-3 to TRBJ2-3; 9 bases match TRBD1. CDR1 is LGHNA and CDR2 is YSLEER in the germline V gene. With 5 bases clipped from V and 5 bases from J, the junction kept 11 bases outside the gene matches. The CDR3 is made up of 16 amino acids. The CDR3 bases are TGCGCCAGCAGCACGCAGGGGACAGGGAATTTAGATACGCAGTATTTT. Translating it yields CASSTQGTGNLDTQYF.

V is TRBV15 and J is TRBJ2-5, with TRBD2 identical over 7 bases. The DNA end is a closer match to TRBJ2-7, so the J assignment may be wrong. The CDR3 length is 15 residues. The germline gives CDR1 LNHNV, CDR2 YYDKDF (reference sequence). CDR3 residues: CATSREGGGGYEQYF. The CDR3 bases are TGTGCCACCAGCAGAGAAGGCGGGGGAGGCTACGAGCAGTACTTC.

V usage is TRBV30 and J usage is TRBJ1-3; D uncertain. Germline loops: CDR1 GTSNPN, CDR2 SVGIG (reference sequence). This CDR3 spans 13 amino acids. The V and J ends lost 0 bases and 7 bases respectively, with 10 bases between them. For the CDR3, the DNA is TGTGCCTGGAGTGTGGCAGTTTGGAACACCATATATTTT. Protein sequence: CAWSVAVWNTIYF.

The chain employs TRBV19 and TRBJ2-1; 15 nucleotides agree with TRBD2. The CDR3 covers 14 residues. Germline lookup yields CDR1 LNHDA and CDR2 SQIVND (reference sequence). Germline trimming cut 8 bases from V and 8 bases from J; bases unmatched to any gene: 4. The DNA of the CDR3 is TGTGCCAGTGGACTAGCGGGGGGGCGCGATGAGCAGTTCTTC. It codes for CASGLAGGRDEQFF.

The chain has TRBV19 and TRBJ1-5; TRBD1 matches 8 bases. The CDR3 runs to 17 residues. Germline trimming cut 4 bases from V and 4 bases from J; bases unmatched to any gene: 12. Germline CDR1 and CDR2: LNHDA and SQIVND (reference sequence). The CDR3 spells CASSRGGAGGENQPQHF. DNA for the CDR3: TGTGCCAGTAGTAGGGGAGGGGCAGGGGGCGAGAATCAGCCCCAGCATTTT.

The J gene is TRBJ1-6, the V gene TRBV30, with D perhaps TRBD1 (6 bases). Germline CDR1 reads GTSNPN; CDR2 reads SVGIG (reference sequence). The V end was cut by 4 bases, the J end by 0 bases, with 16 bases between. CDR3 length: 17 amino acids. The CDR3, as DNA: TGTGCCTGGACTGAAAACAGGGCTAGCTCCTATAATTCACCCCTCCACTTT. It specifies CAWTENRASSYNSPLHF. Based on the CDR3 plus reference TRBV30 and TRBJ1-6, the full variable domain is SQTIHQWPATLVQPVGSPLSLECTVEGTSNPNLYWYRQAAGRGLQLLFYSVGIGQISSEVPQNLSASRPQDRQFILSSKKLLLSDSGFYLCAWTENRASSYNSPLHFGNGTRLTVT.

The rearrangement uses TRBV7-9 and TRBJ2-7; D is uncertain. The CDR3 totals 11 residues. Trimming stripped 4 bases from V and 2 bases from J, with 3 bases between. CDR1 is SEHNR, CDR2 FQNEAQ, per germline (reference sequence). The CDR3 loop reads CASSSTYEQYF. The DNA for the CDR3 is TGTGCCAGCAGCTCAACCTACGAGCAGTACTTC.

The chain combines TRBV5-1 with TRBJ1-3, with D tentatively TRBD1 (6 bases). Trimming left V 4 bases short and J 1 base short, with 21 bases between. Germline V gene data show CDR1 as SGHRS and CDR2 as YFSETQ. The CDR3 has 18 amino acids. The CDR3 DNA is TGCGCCAGCAGCCCCGACCCCACAGGGTACTCATCTGGAAACACCATATATTTT. This sequence encodes CASSPDPTGYSSGNTIYF.

The chain joins TRBV9 to TRBJ2-6; 7 bases fit TRBD1. This CDR3 has 16 residues. Germline lookup yields CDR1 SGDLS and CDR2 YYNGEE. Trimming at V came to 3 bases and at J to 3 bases, leaving 6 bases not matched to a gene. CDR3 DNA: TGTGCCAGCAGCGCGACAGGGTGGAGTGGGGCCAACGTCCTGACTTTC. Its protein is CASSATGWSGANVLTF. The full variable domain, with the rest looked up from reference TRBV9 and TRBJ2-6, is DSGVTQTPKHLITATGQRVTLRCSPRSGDLSVYWYQQSLDQGLQFLIQYYNGEERAKGNILERFSAQQFPDLHSELNLSSLELGDSALYFCASSATGWSGANVLTFGAGSRLTVL.

The V call is TRBV7-8, the J call TRBJ2-5, with D tentatively TRBD2 (5 bases). This CDR3 has 14 residues. Deletions cut 5 bases from V and 4 bases from J, with 14 bases between. Per germline, CDR1 SGHVS and CDR2 FQNEAQ. The CDR3 coding sequence is TGTGCCAGCAGCCGGGGTCGGGGTGCAGAGACCCAGTACTTC. Translation: CASSRGRGAETQYF.

CDR3 in amino acids: CASSKEPGETQYF. CDR3 in DNA: TGTGCCAGCAGCAAAGAGCCTGGTGAGACCCAGTACTTC. The chain uses TRBV21-1 and TRBJ2-5; TRBD2 is the table's D call, not checked against the DNA. TRBV21-1 is an annotated pseudogene. The CDR3 length is 13 residues.

The chain joins TRBV5-1 to TRBJ1-2; TRBD1 matches 10 bases. The V gene's germline CDR1 is SGHRS and CDR2 YFSETQ. The CDR3 covers 16 residues. J lost 7 bases, V lost 5 bases, and 14 bases had no gene match. CDR3 loop: CASRTSMGTGAFGYTF. As DNA, the CDR3 is TGCGCCAGCAGGACCAGCATGGGGACAGGGGCCTTTGGCTACACCTTC.

This clone appeared a few times. V gene TRBV7-2 combines with J gene TRBJ1-1, with 8 positions matching TRBD1. The CDR3 has 14 residues. CDR1 and CDR2 (germline): SGHTA, FQGNSA. V dropped 7 bases and J dropped 0; count of bases not matched to a gene: 4. The DNA of the CDR3 is TGTGCCAGCATCACGACAGGGGTGAACACTGAAGCTTTCTTT. Its translation: CASITTGVNTEAFF.

V gene TRBV10-1 combines with J gene TRBJ2-1; 8 positions agree with TRBD1. This CDR3 is 14 amino acids long. Germline trimming cut 5 bases from V and 5 bases from J; bases unmatched to any gene: 5. Germline V lookup: CDR1 WNHNN, CDR2 SYGVQD (reference sequence). The CDR3 nucleotides read TGCGCCAGCAGTCCGGGACAGGATAACAATGAGCAGTTCTTC. Protein sequence: CASSPGQDNNEQFF.

J is TRBJ1-6 and V is TRBV5-6; D is undetermined. The germline CDR1 and CDR2 sequences are SGHDT and YYEEEE. V lost 0 bases and J 10 bases, leaving 11 bases between the germline ends. This CDR3 region has 14 residues. The chain's CDR3 is CASSLADGGSPLHF. CDR3 nucleotide sequence: TGTGCCAGCAGCTTGGCCGACGGAGGGTCACCCCTCCACTTT.

The chain combines TRBV10-2 with TRBJ1-2; no firm D call. Between the trimmed V and J ends, which lost 8 bases and 4 bases, there was a span of 26 bases. This CDR3 comprises 17 residues. In germline, CDR1 is WSHSY, CDR2 SAAADI. The CDR3 is CASLEYLWALTSYGYTF. The CDR3 DNA reads TGCGCCAGCCTGGAGTATTTGTGGGCGCTCACTAGCTATGGCTACACCTTC.

This chain connects TRBV28 to TRBJ1-3, with D perhaps TRBD1 (6 bases). The germline V gene encodes CDR1 MDHEN and CDR2 SYDVKM. The CDR3 is 15 residues long. V shed 8 bases and J shed 0 bases, with 14 bases lying between them. In DNA, the CDR3 is TGTGCCAGCGCGACAGGTCCTTTCTCTGGAAACACCATATATTTT. It specifies CASATGPFSGNTIYF.

CDR3 bases: TGTGCCAGCAGTGAAAGCAGGGGGCGGACTGAAGCTTTCTTT. This gives the protein CASSESRGRTEAFF. The rearrangement links TRBV25-1 to TRBJ1-1, with TRBD1 identical over 8 bases. V shed 2 bases, J shed 5 bases, and the junction held 4 bases outside the gene matches. From germline, CDR1 is MGHDK and CDR2 SYGVNS. The CDR3 is 14 residues long.

V is TRBV7-3 and J is TRBJ2-1, with D perhaps TRBD2 (6 bases). Trimming took off 5 bases at V and 0 bases at J, with 11 bases between the two ends. The CDR3 spans 15 residues. CDR1 SGHTA and CDR2 FQGTGA come from the germline V gene. Here the CDR3 reads CASSMDGSSYNEQFF. Written as DNA, the CDR3 is TGTGCCAGCAGCATGGACGGGAGCTCCTACAATGAGCAGTTCTTC.

The rearrangement links TRBV5-6 to TRBJ2-5, with D unresolved. Trimming took 1 base from V and 5 from J, leaving 6 bases between them. CDR3 size: 12 residues. Germline values: CDR1 SGHDT, CDR2 YYEEEE. Written as DNA, the CDR3 is TGTGCCAGCAGCTTGACTTCGGAGACCCAGTACTTC. Translation gives CASSLTSETQYF.

The rearrangement uses TRBV4-1 and TRBJ1-1, with TRBD1 identical over 12 bases. J was trimmed by 2 bases and V by 3 bases; bases with no gene match: 1. CDR3 length: 15 amino acids. Germline values: CDR1 MGHRA, CDR2 YSYEKL. DNA of the CDR3: TGCGCCAGCAGCCAGGGACAGGGGGCTAACACTGAAGCTTTCTTT. It yields the protein CASSQGQGANTEAFF.